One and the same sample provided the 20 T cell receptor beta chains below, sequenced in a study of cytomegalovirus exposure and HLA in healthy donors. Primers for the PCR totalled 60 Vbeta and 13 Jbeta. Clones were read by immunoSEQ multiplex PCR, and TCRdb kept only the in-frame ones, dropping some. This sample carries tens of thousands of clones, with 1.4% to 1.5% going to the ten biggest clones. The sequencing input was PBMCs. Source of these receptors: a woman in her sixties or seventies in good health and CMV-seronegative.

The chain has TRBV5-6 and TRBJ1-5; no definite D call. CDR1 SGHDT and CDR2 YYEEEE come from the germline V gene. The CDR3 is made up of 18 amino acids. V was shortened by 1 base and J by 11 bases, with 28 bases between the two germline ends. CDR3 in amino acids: CASSLFLGQTESMRSQHF. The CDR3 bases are TGTGCCAGCAGCTTGTTCTTAGGTCAGACCGAATCGATGAGGTCCCAGCATTTT.

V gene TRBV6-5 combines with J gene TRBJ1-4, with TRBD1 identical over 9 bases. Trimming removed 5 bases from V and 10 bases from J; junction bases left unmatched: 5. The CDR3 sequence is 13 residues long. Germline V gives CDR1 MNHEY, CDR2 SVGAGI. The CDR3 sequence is CASSLETGGKLFF. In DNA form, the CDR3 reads TGTGCCAGCAGTCTCGAGACAGGGGGAAAACTGTTTTTT.

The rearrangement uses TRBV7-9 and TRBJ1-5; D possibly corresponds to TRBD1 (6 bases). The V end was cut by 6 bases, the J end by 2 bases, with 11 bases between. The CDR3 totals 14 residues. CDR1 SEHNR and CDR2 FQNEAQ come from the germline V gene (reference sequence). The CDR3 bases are TGTGCCAGCAGACAGGGCACGGGCAATCAGCCCCAGCATTTT. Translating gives CASRQGTGNQPQHF.

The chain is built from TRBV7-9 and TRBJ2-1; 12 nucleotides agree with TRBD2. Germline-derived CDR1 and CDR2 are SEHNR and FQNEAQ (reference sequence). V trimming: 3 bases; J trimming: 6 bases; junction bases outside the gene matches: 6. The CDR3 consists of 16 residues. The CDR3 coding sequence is TGTGCCAGCAGCTTCGGGGGACTAGCGGGCATCAATGAGCAGTTCTTC. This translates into CASSFGGLAGINEQFF.

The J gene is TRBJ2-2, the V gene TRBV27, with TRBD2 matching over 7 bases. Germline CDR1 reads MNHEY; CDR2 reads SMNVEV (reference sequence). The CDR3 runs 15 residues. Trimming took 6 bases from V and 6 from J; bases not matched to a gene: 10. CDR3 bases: TGTGCCAGCAGACCGGGACTAAGAGAGGCCGGGGAGCTGTTTTTT. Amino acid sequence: CASRPGLREAGELFF.

The CDR3 reads CASTSPWATGELFF. CDR3 coding DNA: TGTGCCAGTACCTCCCCCTGGGCCACCGGGGAGCTGTTTTTT. The J gene is TRBJ2-2, the V gene TRBV19; D not resolved. CDR3 length equals 14 residues. Germline V lookup: CDR1 LNHDA, CDR2 SQIVND (reference sequence). Trimming left V 7 bases short and J 4 bases short, with 13 bases between.

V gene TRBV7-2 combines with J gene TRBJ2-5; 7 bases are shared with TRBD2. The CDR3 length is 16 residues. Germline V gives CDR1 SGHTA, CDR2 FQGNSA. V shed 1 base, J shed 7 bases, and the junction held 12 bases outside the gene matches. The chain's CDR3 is CASSLEASGRGVTQYF. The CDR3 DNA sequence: TGTGCCAGCAGCTTAGAGGCTAGCGGTCGGGGCGTGACCCAGTACTTC.

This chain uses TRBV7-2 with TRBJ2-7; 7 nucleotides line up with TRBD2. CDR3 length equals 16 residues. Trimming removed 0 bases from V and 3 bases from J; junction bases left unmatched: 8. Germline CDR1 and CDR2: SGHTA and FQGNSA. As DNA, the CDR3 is TGTGCCAGCAGCTTAGCCCCAGCGGGATTAGACTACGAGCAGTACTTC. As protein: CASSLAPAGLDYEQYF.

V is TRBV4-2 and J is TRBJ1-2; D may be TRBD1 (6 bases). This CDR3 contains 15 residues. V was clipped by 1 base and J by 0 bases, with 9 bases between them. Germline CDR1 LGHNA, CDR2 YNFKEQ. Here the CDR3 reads CASSQGQEPNYGYTF. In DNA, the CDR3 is TGTGCCAGCAGCCAAGGACAGGAACCTAACTATGGCTACACCTTC.

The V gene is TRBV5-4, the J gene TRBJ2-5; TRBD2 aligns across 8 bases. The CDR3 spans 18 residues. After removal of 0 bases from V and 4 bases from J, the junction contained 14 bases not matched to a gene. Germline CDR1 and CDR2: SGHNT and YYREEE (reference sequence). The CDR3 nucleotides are TGTGCCAGCAGCTTGGACAGGTCTCTGGCGGGAGGTGGAGAGACCCAGTACTTC. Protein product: CASSLDRSLAGGGETQYF.

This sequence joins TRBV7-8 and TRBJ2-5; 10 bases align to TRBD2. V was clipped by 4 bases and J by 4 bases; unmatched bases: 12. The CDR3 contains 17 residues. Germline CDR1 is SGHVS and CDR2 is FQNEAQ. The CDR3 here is CASSSLGASGSPETQYF. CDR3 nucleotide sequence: TGTGCCAGCAGCTCCCTTGGGGCTAGCGGGAGTCCAGAGACCCAGTACTTC. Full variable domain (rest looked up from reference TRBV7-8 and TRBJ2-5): GAGVSQSPRYKVAKRGQDVALRCDPISGHVSLFWYQQALGQGPEFLTYFQNEAQLDKSGLPSDRFFAERPEGSVSTLKIQRTQQEDSAVYLCASSSLGASGSPETQYFGPGTRLLVL.

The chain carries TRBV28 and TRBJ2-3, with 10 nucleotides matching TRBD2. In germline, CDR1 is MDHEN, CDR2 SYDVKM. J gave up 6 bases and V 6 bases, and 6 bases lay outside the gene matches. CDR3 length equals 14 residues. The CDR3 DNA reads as TGTGCCAGCAGACCGGGACTAGCGACGGATACGCAGTATTTT. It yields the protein CASRPGLATDTQYF.

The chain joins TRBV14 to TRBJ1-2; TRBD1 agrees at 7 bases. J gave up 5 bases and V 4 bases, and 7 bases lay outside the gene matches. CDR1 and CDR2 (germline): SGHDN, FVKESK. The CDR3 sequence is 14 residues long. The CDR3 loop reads CASSPATGRYGYTF. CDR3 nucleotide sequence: TGTGCCAGCAGCCCCGCGACAGGGCGGTATGGCTACACCTTC.

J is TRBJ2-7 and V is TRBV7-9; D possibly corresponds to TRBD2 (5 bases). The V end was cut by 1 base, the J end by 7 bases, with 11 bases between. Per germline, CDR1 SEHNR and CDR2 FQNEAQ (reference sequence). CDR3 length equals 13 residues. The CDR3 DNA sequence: TGTGCCAGCAGCTTAGAACCTTCGGGGGAGCAGTACTTC. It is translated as CASSLEPSGEQYF.

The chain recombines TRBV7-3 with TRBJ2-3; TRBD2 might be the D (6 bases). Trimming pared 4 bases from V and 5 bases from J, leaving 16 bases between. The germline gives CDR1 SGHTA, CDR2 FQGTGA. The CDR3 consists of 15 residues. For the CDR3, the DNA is TGTGCCAGCAGCTCCCTTGGCGGGGCGGGAGATACGCAGTATTTT. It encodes CASSSLGGAGDTQYF. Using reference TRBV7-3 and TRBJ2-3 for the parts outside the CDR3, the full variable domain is GAGVSQTPSNKVTEKGKYVELRCDPISGHTALYWYRQSLGQGPEFLIYFQGTGAADDSGLPNDRFFAVRPEGSVSTLKIQRTERGDSAVYLCASSSLGGAGDTQYFGPGTRLTVL.

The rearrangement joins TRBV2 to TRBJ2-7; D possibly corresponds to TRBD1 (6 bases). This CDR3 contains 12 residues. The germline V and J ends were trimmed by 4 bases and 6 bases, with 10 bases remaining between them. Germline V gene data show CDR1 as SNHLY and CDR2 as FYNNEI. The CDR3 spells CASSGGPLEQYF. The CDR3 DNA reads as TGTGCCAGCAGTGGGGGGCCCCTCGAGCAGTACTTC.

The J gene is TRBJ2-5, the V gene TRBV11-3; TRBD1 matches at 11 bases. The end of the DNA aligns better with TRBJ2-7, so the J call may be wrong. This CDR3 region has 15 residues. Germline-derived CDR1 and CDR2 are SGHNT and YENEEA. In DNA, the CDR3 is TGTGCCAGCAGCTTAGGGACAGGGGGCGCGGACGAGCAGTACTTC. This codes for CASSLGTGGADEQYF.

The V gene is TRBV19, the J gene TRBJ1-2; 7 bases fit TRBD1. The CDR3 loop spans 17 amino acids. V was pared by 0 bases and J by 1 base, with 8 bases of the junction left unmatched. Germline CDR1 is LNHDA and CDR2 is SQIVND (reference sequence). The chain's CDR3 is CASSIDIRDSFNYGYTF. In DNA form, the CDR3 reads TGTGCCAGTAGTATAGATATTCGGGACAGCTTTAACTATGGCTACACCTTC.

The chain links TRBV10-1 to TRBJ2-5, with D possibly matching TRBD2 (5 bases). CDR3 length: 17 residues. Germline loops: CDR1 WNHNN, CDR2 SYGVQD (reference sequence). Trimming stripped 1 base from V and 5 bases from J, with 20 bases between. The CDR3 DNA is TGCGCCAGCAGTGAGTTCGGGGTAAGAGAGGTAAGGGAGACCCAGTACTTC. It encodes CASSEFGVREVRETQYF.

Here the CDR3 DNA reads TGCGCCAGCAGCTTGTTGGGCTCATGGTTGGACAATGAGCAGTTCTTC. Translating it yields CASSLLGSWLDNEQFF. The chain uses TRBV5-1 and TRBJ2-1; D ambiguous. The CDR3 extends over 16 amino acids. V was trimmed by 1 base and J by 5 bases, leaving 16 bases between them. Germline V gene lookup returns CDR1 SGHRS and CDR2 YFSETQ.